The sequence of this T cell receptor beta chain was determined in a study of T cells in Graves' hyperthyroidism and ophthalmopathy (dated by TCRdb to between 2017 and 2020). Background for the entire study: Peripheral blood samples were taken at the time of initial diagnosis, prior to any treatment. TCR V-J signatures able to tell the groups apart were searched for in a discovery cohort of 90 to 100 patients, of whom over 40 had Graves' ophthalmopathy and roughly 57 had stable Graves' hyperthyroidism. Prospective prediction of ophthalmopathy was tested in an independent validation cohort consisting of roughly 19 hyperthyroidism patients and around 16 patients who later progressed to ophthalmopathy. The 85 to 100 discovery patients were divided at random into training and test sets in a 7:3 ratio. Thyroid tissue and blood T-cell repertoires from about six Graves' hyperthyroidism patients were also compared in the study. After sampling, hyperthyroidism patients received methimazole starting at 30 mg daily, and ophthalmopathy patients received high-dose intravenous methylprednisolone. The paper reports TCR Vbeta CDR3 sequencing of 135 peripheral blood samples: some 44 ophthalmopathy, fewer than 80 hyperthyroidism and roughly 17 progressor patients. Overall results and qualifications from the work: In validation, the model predicted progression to ophthalmopathy a median of about 5.9 months before onset, with approximately 70% sensitivity and roughly 79% specificity. Most expanded thyroid clonotypes (frequency above 0.001) were also detected in blood, a finding suggesting that blood repertoires may reflect thyroid immune responses. A model built on a 13 V-J signature distinguished ophthalmopathy from stable hyperthyroidism, reaching over 85% sensitivity and 81.08% specificity in cross-validation and 80%/75% in testing. No statistical method was used to fix the sample size in advance, and group allocation was not hidden from the investigators.

As regards this clonotype: The antigen it binds to is not known. Per-nucleotide qualities are absent, and no much larger clonotype sits a single base away.

The TCR beta CDR3 regions were amplified from the RNA transcripts. The first round of RT-PCR for the TCR CDR3 was performed with the HTBI primer set and the Qiagen OneStep RT-PCR kit. The libraries were constructed in a second round of multiplex PCR and then size-selected and purified. Sequencing of the libraries was done on an Illumina HiSeq2000 using paired-end 100 bp reads. The original methods were these. SOAPnuke was used to process the raw data, with reads discarded if the reads contained adapters or uncalled bases, had a mean Phred below 15, or lacked an exact constant-primer or identifier match. High-quality paired reads were merged using COPE v1.2.5, and each unique nucleotide sequence was defined as a clonotype. Clonotypes were aligned to IMGT TRBV, TRBD and TRBJ reference segments using MiTCR v1.1. Analysis was restricted to V-J combinations with a frequency above 0.0001, which covered 98% to 99.2% of repertoires. A TCS score was defined as the ratio of F50 (clonal expansion) to E x V (chaos), with BLOSUM62-based TCRdist applied between CDR3 peptides within each V-J. Welch's t-statistics and random forest reduced approximately 520 V-J features to some 14, which were used in a naive Bayes classifier (R e1071). TCRdb trimmed the raw reads at Q25, called clones with MiXCR and kept productive beta chains. Rows matching on CDR3 protein sequence are summarized as one entry with the most common DNA and genes. TCRdb's processing, not the study's, gives the V and J calls here. For this sample there are about 700,000 distinct CDR3 sequences; 11% to 15% appear just once. The ten largest clonotypes hold 10% of the sample.

Graves' hyperthyroidism was defined as stable when no progression to ophthalmopathy occurred over 18 months of follow-up. Hyperthyroidism patients were newly diagnosed, had a disease duration of under 2 months, and were aged 18 to 65 years. The study excluded patients with uncontrolled infections, other autoimmune diseases, pregnancy or lactation. Diagnoses relied on clinical symptoms, serum thyroxine and TRAb, thyroid ultrasound and orbital computed tomography. PBMCs were separated from roughly 9.3 ml of fresh peripheral blood using Ficoll-Paque density gradient centrifugation. Trizol reagent was used to extract total RNA, and RNA quality was then checked on an Agilent 2100 Bioanalyzer. The CDR3 runs 15 residues from the cysteine to the phenylalanine. Only the CDR3 DNA is retained, 45 bases long and in frame from the first base. CDR1 and CDR2 (MDHEN, SYDVKM) derive from the germline V gene. V is pruned by 6 bases and J by 4 bases, leaving 7 bases of the junction without a gene match.

The sequencing sample was made of blood. The TCR originated in a woman between 18 and 30 years old with Graves' hyperthyroidism. The V and J genes are TRBV28 and TRBJ1-5; TRBD1 matches 9 bases in the middle. The DNA is as follows: TGTGCCAGCAGCCACCCGACAGGGGGAAATCAGCCCCAGCATTTT. Its protein reads: CASSHPTGGNQPQHF.